A selection of T cell receptor beta chains follows, all from one sample in a study of T-cell memory formation after mild COVID-19. TCRdb used MiXCR to reprocess the 5' RACE reads, holding one entry per CDR3 protein. Here the sample spans about 270,000 distinct CDR3 sequences, approximately 15% being singletons. The specimen was PBMCs or a T cell subset sorted from them (not recorded which). The source of these receptors is an adult woman who had mild COVID-19 (a few samples of this study predate the infection). Cell type and time point are not known. Both conserved end residues are part of each CDR3. D genes are given only for firm matches. The listing skips clone size in some rows; elsewhere it reads once, few, many or a size class.

D gene	V gene	J gene	clone size	CDR3 protein	CDR3 DNA
NA	TRBV4-1	TRBJ2-3	few	CASSRSPIAFGRTDTQYF	TGCGCCAGCAGCCGATCTCCTATTGCGTTTGGAAGGACAGATACGCAGTATTTT
NA	TRBV5-1	TRBJ1-1	many	CASSTGRGNTEAFF	TGCGCCAGCAGCACGGGCCGGGGGAACACTGAAGCTTTCTTT
TRBD2	TRBV27	TRBJ2-5	few	CASSMQRGIGETQYF	TGTGCCAGCAGTATGCAGCGGGGGATAGGGGAGACCCAGTACTTC
NA	TRBV6-1	TRBJ2-7	once	CASTATLPTARRGEQYF	TGTGCCAGCACCGCCACCCTCCCGACAGCCCGACGGGGCGAGCAGTACTTC
TRBD2	TRBV5-1	TRBJ2-3	NA	CASSPAGAARTDTQYF	TGCGCCAGCAGCCCAGCGGGGGCAGCTCGCACAGATACGCAGTATTTT
TRBD1	TRBV5-1	TRBJ1-2	many	CASSLTGEHSYGYTF	TGCGCCAGCAGCTTGACAGGGGAGCATTCCTATGGCTACACCTTC
NA	TRBV20-1	TRBJ2-3	NA	CSAKHTVQGTDTQYF	TGCAGTGCTAAGCACACAGTACAGGGCACAGATACGCAGTATTTT
NA	TRBV7-9	TRBJ1-5	few	CASSFDSQSQHF	TGTGCCAGCAGCTTTGATAGTCAGTCCCAGCATTTT
TRBD1	TRBV20-1	TRBJ1-1	NA	CSATYRGRNTEAFF	TGCAGTGCTACCTACAGGGGTCGGAACACTGAAGCTTTCTTT
NA	TRBV7-2	TRBJ1-6	NA	CASSLGLSKGVDNSPLHF	TGTGCCAGCAGCTTAGGATTATCAAAGGGGGTAGATAATTCACCCCTCCACTTT
NA	TRBV10-3	TRBJ2-7	NA	CANSDPRQSYEQYF	TGTGCCAACAGTGACCCCCGACAGAGCTACGAGCAGTACTTC
TRBD2	TRBV7-3	TRBJ2-5	NA	CASSSTGGVGETQYF	TGTGCCAGCAGCTCCACGGGGGGGGTTGGGGAGACCCAGTACTTC
TRBD1	TRBV2	TRBJ1-2	few	CASKGEQGASYGYTF	TGTGCCAGCAAGGGGGAGCAGGGGGCTAGCTATGGCTACACCTTC
NA	TRBV18	TRBJ2-5	NA	CASSPPSIQETQYF	TGTGCCAGCTCACCACCGTCTATACAAGAGACCCAGTACTTC
TRBD1	TRBV2	TRBJ2-1	NA	CASRGDRGQYNEQFF	TGTGCCAGCAGGGGAGACAGGGGGCAGTACAATGAGCAGTTCTTC
NA	TRBV5-1	TRBJ2-1	NA	CASSLNGLEGGEQFF	TGCGCCAGCAGCTTGAACGGCCTCGAAGGTGGTGAGCAGTTCTTC
TRBD2	TRBV7-2	TRBJ2-3	NA	CASSNPGGDTQYF	TGTGCCAGCAGCAACCCGGGGGGGGATACGCAGTATTTT
NA	TRBV6-2/TRBV6-3	TRBJ1-5	few	CASSYSPRGNQPQHF	TGTGCCAGCAGTTACAGCCCCCGGGGCAATCAGCCCCAGCATTTT
TRBD1	TRBV6-5	TRBJ1-4	NA	CASSSTGALSEKLFF	TGTGCCAGCAGTAGCACAGGGGCTTTAAGCGAAAAACTGTTTTTT
NA	TRBV7-2	TRBJ1-2	few	CASSPRGRDARGYTF	TGTGCCAGCAGCCCGCGTGGACGTGATGCGCGGGGCTACACCTTC
TRBD2	TRBV29-1	TRBJ2-3	many	CSVGGTSGRAVDTQYF	TGCAGCGTCGGTGGGACTAGCGGGAGAGCGGTAGATACGCAGTATTTT
TRBD2	TRBV11-2	TRBJ2-5	NA	CASSLTGGPSLTQYF	TGTGCCAGCAGCTTAACGGGGGGGCCGTCGTTAACCCAGTACTTC
NA	TRBV20-1	TRBJ1-6	many	CSARVGSSYNSPLHF	TGCAGTGCTAGAGTTGGGAGCTCCTATAATTCACCCCTCCACTTT
NA	TRBV20-1	TRBJ1-2	NA	CSASLLYGYTF	TGCAGTGCTAGCCTCCTCTATGGCTACACCTTC
NA	TRBV7-2	TRBJ2-2	few	CASSLVHGTGELFF	TGTGCCAGCAGCTTAGTCCATGGAACCGGGGAGCTGTTTTTT
NA	TRBV30	TRBJ1-1	few	CAGYGYTEAFF	TGTGCGGGGTACGGGTACACTGAAGCTTTCTTT
TRBD1	TRBV7-2	TRBJ1-1	many	CASSPLQGTEAFF	TGTGCCAGCAGCCCGCTACAGGGGACTGAAGCTTTCTTT
NA	TRBV5-1	TRBJ2-7	NA	CASSLGMNVDEQYF	TGCGCCAGCAGCTTGGGGATGAACGTGGACGAGCAGTACTTC
NA	TRBV2	TRBJ2-1	many	CASSEPVPYNEQFF	TGTGCCAGCAGTGAGCCAGTACCCTACAATGAGCAGTTCTTC
NA	TRBV3-1	TRBJ2-7	NA	CASSQSTYEQYF	TGTGCCAGCAGTCAGAGCACCTACGAGCAGTACTTC
TRBD2	TRBV5-1	TRBJ2-1	NA	CASSLGGAGVGEQFF	TGCGCCAGCAGCTTGGGAGGAGCGGGAGTAGGAGAGCAGTTCTTC
TRBD1	TRBV11-3	TRBJ1-2	few	CASTPGTGSRGYTF	TGTGCCAGCACCCCCGGGACAGGAAGTCGCGGCTACACCTTC
TRBD1	TRBV5-1	TRBJ1-6	NA	CASSMGQPNSPLHF	TGCGCCAGCAGCATGGGACAGCCTAATTCACCCCTCCACTTT
TRBD1	TRBV7-2	TRBJ2-2	few	CASSRQGLTAGELFF	TGTGCCAGCAGCCGACAGGGATTAACCGCCGGGGAGCTGTTTTTT
NA	TRBV3-1	TRBJ1-1	NA	CASSQVAGRGEAFF	TGTGCCAGCAGCCAAGTGGCAGGGAGGGGTGAAGCTTTCTTT
NA	TRBV29-1	TRBJ2-2	NA	CSVEKGPATGELFF	TGCAGCGTTGAAAAGGGGCCAGCCACCGGGGAGCTGTTTTTT
TRBD2	TRBV5-8	TRBJ2-1	NA	CAQASGTSGRPGYNEQFF	TGTGCCCAAGCTTCCGGGACTAGCGGGAGGCCCGGGTACAATGAGCAGTTCTTC
NA	TRBV29-1	TRBJ2-7	few	CSVEAGDPFSEQYF	TGCAGCGTGGAGGCAGGGGACCCTTTCTCCGAGCAGTACTTC
TRBD1	TRBV7-2	TRBJ2-3	many	CASSLDRDSTDTQYF	TGTGCCAGCAGCTTGGACAGGGATAGCACAGATACGCAGTATTTT
TRBD2	TRBV2	TRBJ2-1	NA	CASSGLAANEQFF	TGTGCCAGCAGTGGTCTAGCGGCCAATGAGCAGTTCTTC
NA	TRBV12-3/TRBV12-4	TRBJ2-2	NA	CASSPQVELFF	TGTGCCAGCAGTCCCCAGGTCGAGCTGTTTTTT
NA	TRBV5-1	TRBJ2-3	few	CASSPPGTDSTDTQYF	TGCGCCAGCAGCCCGCCTGGGACCGACAGCACAGATACGCAGTATTTT
NA	TRBV20-1	TRBJ1-5	NA	CSASSGVNQPQHF	TGCAGTGCTAGTAGCGGGGTAAATCAGCCCCAGCATTTT
TRBD1	TRBV5-1	TRBJ1-1	few	CASSQSFGTGNTEAFF	TGCGCCAGCAGCCAATCCTTTGGGACAGGGAACACTGAAGCTTTCTTT
NA	TRBV20-1	TRBJ2-7	few	CSASPPAGTPPF	TGCAGTGCTTCCCCCCCGGCCGGGACACCTCCCTTC
NA	TRBV29-1	TRBJ2-5	NA	CSVGEPVSVSYF	TGCAGCGTTGGGGAACCCGTTAGCGTCAGCTACTTC